This T cell receptor beta chain is from a study of T cells expressing NK-cell markers. Looking at the study overall: CD3+CD56+NKG2C+, CD3+CD56+NKG2C- and CD3+CD56-NKG2C+ T cells, once sorted, supplied the TCR beta repertoires.

TCRdb re-called the 5' RACE reads and shows each CDR3 protein once, DNA omitted. The sample totals around 140,000 distinct CDR3 sequences; its top ten clones hold 12%. Specimen: blood T cells: a sorted CD56 or NKG2C T cell subset, CD4+ or CD8+ T cells, or bulk PBMC T cells (not recorded which). The receptor was derived from a man aged 18 to 30 in good health.

The CDR3 reads CASSLGFGTPNTEAFF. The rearrangement links TRBV12-3 or TRBV12-4 to TRBJ1-1; TCRdb's assignment of TRBD1 cannot be checked, as there is no DNA. This CDR3 comprises 16 residues.